This T cell receptor beta chain was documented in a study of cytomegalovirus exposure and HLA in healthy donors. Study-level points and caveats: Accounts indicate the classifier identified cytomegalovirus status with strong specificity and sensitivity.

Looked up from germline, CDR1 is MNHEY and CDR2 is SVGAGI. Trimming took 8 bases from V and 1 from J; bases not matched to a gene: 1. There are 13 residues in the CDR3. Some clones are missing from TCRdb's copy, which holds only in-frame ones; the method was immunoSEQ multiplex PCR. The sample shows around 130,000 clones, under 90% of them seen only once. A note on this clone: The antigen is not known.

This clonotype originated in a woman in her twenties or thirties in good health and CMV-seronegative. The sample comprised PBMCs. The chain combines TRBV6-5 with TRBJ2-4, with 8 bases fitting TRBD1. In nucleotides, the CDR3 is TGTGCCAGCCGGACAGGGGCCAAAAACATTCAGTACTTC. Translating it yields CASRTGAKNIQYF.